Sequencing of this TCR beta chain was carried out in a study of blood T cell repertoires in COVID-19. Whole-study context: PBMCs, B-cell-depleted T cells, or T cells were the source of the cDNA or gDNA that made up the material.

The CDR3 covers 15 residues. V dropped 2 bases and J dropped 0 bases, with 7 bases sitting between them. CDR1 and CDR2 (germline): SGHNT, YENEEA. Authors' data handling: It was from reference gene primer amplification that nucleated cell counts were estimated. Clones were read by immunoSEQ multiplex PCR, and TCRdb kept only the in-frame ones, dropping some. V, J and clone size reflect that table, while D and trimming were determined from the DNA. The sample carries approximately 150,000 clones, roughly four fifths recorded once. This TCR was recovered from a human donor in a cohort sampled during active COVID-19. This sequence joins TRBV11-3 and TRBJ2-2, with a possible D match to TRBD1 (5 bases). Sample: peripheral blood. CDR3 loop: CASSLRGANTGELFF. The CDR3 region has the DNA TGTGCCAGCAGCTTAAGGGGCGCGAACACCGGGGAGCTGTTTTTT.